Listed here is a single T cell receptor (beta chain). No cognate antigen has been identified for it. No quality values exist for individual bases; no much larger clone is one base distant. V was cut back by 5 bases and J by 2 bases, leaving a gap of 11 bases between them. The germline V gene yields SNHLY for CDR1 and FYNNEI for CDR2. The CDR3 covers 14 residues, taking in both the cysteine and the phenylalanine. The entry retains the CDR3 DNA only, 42 bases that are in frame from base 1. This specimen belongs to a study of cytomegalovirus exposure and HLA in healthy donors (dated by TCRdb to between 2016 and 2019). Notes on the research overall: An earlier analysis of some 500 of the donors reported 250 to 350 Gb of sequence data and around 110 million unique TCR beta sequences from about 200 million T cells. Besides the first cohort of roughly 660 subjects, a separate validation cohort made up of over a hundred different subjects was used. Rather than drawing on any new phenotypic data, the later analysis identified candidate immune exposures from TCR beta sequences and the way those sequences occurred across donors. All discovery cohort repertoires had been generated on a single sequencing platform. Genome-wide SNP genotypes for about three fifths of the roughly 670 donors were used in a later genetic analysis, which treated that subset as a discovery cohort. An early release covering roughly 640 HLA-typed donors comprised approximately 290 gigabases of sequencing data and tens of millions of unique TCR sequences. Because of strong linkage in the cohort, roughly five DR-DQ haplotypes were treated as single units for association and clustering. The study profiled the T cell repertoires of some 610 subjects by immunosequencing and related them to cytomegalovirus serostatus. The number of donors typed differed by locus, with 629-630 for A, B, C, DRB1 and DQB1, more than 500 for DQA1, 606 for DPA1, and some 450 for DPB1. Donor age, sex, ethnicity and CMV serostatus were compiled together with the repertoire data. To predict cytomegalovirus infection status, the study combined high-throughput TCR immunosequencing, statistical association of individual TCRs with disease status, and machine learning. The aim of the study was to test whether cataloging public T cell receptors could identify signatures of past pathogen exposure. An earlier analysis of 587 of the donors used high-throughput TCR beta sequencing to judge whether each TCR beta V gene segment behaved as functional or pseudogenic. A later analysis re-analyzed previously published TCR beta repertoires from roughly 630 donors and added high-resolution HLA genotyping to study TCR occurrence patterns. Among 300 to 500 genotyped donors of the cohort, an average of around 250,000 unique TCR beta nucleotide sequences was sequenced per donor, of which 15% to 20% were non-productive. The genetic ancestry cluster associated with self-reported Caucasian donors included about 81% of the roughly 410 genotyped donors. HLA typing covered class I and class II loci at four-digit resolution.

In total, over 600 healthy bone marrow donors made up the cohort. Cohort members were all nominally healthy when sampled, although unrecorded immune exposures were likely present. The donor tested CMV seropositive, placing the donor among the approximately 290 seropositive members of the cohort. Every donor gave a peripheral blood sample, and the peripheral blood mononuclear cells from that sample were used for TCR beta sequencing. The Qiagen DNeasy Blood Extraction Kit was used to extract genomic DNA from the blood cell samples. Overall study results and their limits: Roughly uniform sequencing depth across donors was assumed in presence/absence analyses, although this assumption may not hold. A later analysis found that HLA-associated TCR beta chains were more clonally expanded and had lower generation probabilities than equally common non-associated chains. Because the 87-base-pair reads could not distinguish some IMGT-functional V segments, including TRBV6-2 and TRBV6-3, those segments were excluded. Correlated functional status among segregating V segments might reflect linkage disequilibrium, but an unknown experimental factor could not be ruled out. Most TCR sequences were seen in very few donors, while some public TCRs were found in many individuals. In a later analysis, several top co-occurrence clusters were reported to appear linked to parvovirus B19, influenza, CMV and Epstein-Barr virus. In a later analysis, 15,000 to 20,000 TCR beta sequences were associated with specific HLA alleles at a false discovery rate of 0.05. A further reported finding was that TCR beta sequences accurately predicted the HLA-A and HLA-B alleles for most subjects in the first cohort. A later analysis found that most CMV-associated TCR beta chains appeared HLA-restricted, with HLA associations seemingly driven largely by CMV exposure. The study listed over 150 TCR beta chains as associated with cytomegalovirus. A later genetic analysis reported fewer N-insertions in productive TCRs among donors in an Asian-associated ancestry cluster than the roughly 620-donor mean. When HLA alleles, especially DR and DQ, strongly co-occurred, TCR associations were difficult to assign to individual alleles. A later analysis found that TCR association rates varied across HLA loci, with DRB1 alleles showing the most associated TCRs and HLA-C alleles the fewest. CMV serostatus was the only immune exposure information available for the cohort. The authors suggested that the approach could potentially be generalized to other disease states and immunological phenotypes. Three of the identified cytomegalovirus-associated TCR beta chains were confirmed in vitro to be specific for cytomegalovirus antigens. Because some donors lacked HLA typing at each locus, the association tests relied only on the typed subset. An association between a missense DCLRE1C variant and V-gene and J-gene trimming of TCR beta chains was found in a later genetic analysis and replicated in an independent cohort. Because counts were too low, seventeen rarely observed V segments, including chromosome 9 orphons, were excluded from the earlier analysis of 587 of the donors. Broadly in line with IMGT annotations, most TCR beta V segments showed up in productive rearrangements about 87% or about 30% of the time in an earlier analysis of roughly 590 of the donors. In this cohort, only TCR beta chains were sequenced, and detectable features were limited by the absence of alpha or paired-chain data. Cytomegalovirus status was reported to be diagnosed by the classifier with high specificity and sensitivity in both the original and validation cohorts. A group of highly shared sequence variants was considered likely to be a technical artifact of the sequencing pipeline.

The method behind the library was the immunoSEQ multiplex PCR assay. The multiplex PCR relied on a mix of 60 forward primers for TCR Vbeta segments and 13 reverse primers for TCR Jbeta segments. The CDR3 region of rearranged TCR beta genes was amplified from genomic DNA with a multiplex PCR assay. Amplified TCR beta libraries were sequenced as 87-base-pair reads on the Illumina HiSeq System. The source study handled its data this way. A later analysis tallied roughly 78 million unique TCR beta chains across the 666 repertoires, and about 10 million of those chains were shared by two or more donors. Raw reads were error-corrected and collapsed into unique sequences by a nearest-neighbor algorithm in which closely related sequences were merged to remove PCR and sequencing errors. Alignment of CDR3 sequences to IMGT reference sequences was used to assign V, D and J gene segments. Each retained sequence needed at least a six-nucleotide match to both a V gene segment and a J gene segment. Rearrangements were called productive when the CDR3 lacked stop codons and stayed in frame with V and J; all others were non-productive. CDR3 was defined by IMGT convention, running from the second conserved V-encoded cysteine to the conserved J-encoded phenylalanine. The earlier analysis of more than 450 of the donors excluded sequences that lacked an unambiguous match to a single V gene segment. In an earlier analysis of several hundred of the donors, V segments were called functional above 56.7% productive rearrangements and were called segregating when the between-donor standard deviation exceeded 5%. A statistical classification framework was built to diagnose cytomegalovirus status from the catalog of TCR beta chain sequences. A later analysis assigned V and J genes by comparing TCR nucleotide sequences with IMGT/GENE-DB human TR gene sequences. A later analysis assigned CDR3 sequences and most-parsimonious VDJ recombination scenarios with the TCRdist pipeline. In a later analysis, each TCR beta chain was defined by its CDR3 amino acid sequence together with its V-gene family, and reads lacking a unique V-gene family were excluded. A later analysis removed several hundred highly shared, low-generation-probability nucleotide sequences to deal with suspected cross-contamination and a sequencing artifact. For each public chain, a later analysis derived a clonal expansion index from normalized ranks of inferred template counts within each repertoire. Generation probabilities in a later analysis came from a VDJ recombination model fitted to out-of-frame rearrangements, and those results were checked against IGoR. A later analysis scored TCR-TCR, TCR-HLA and TCR-CMV co-occurrence with hypergeometric tests, applying a repertoire-size bias correction to TCR pairs. In a later analysis, false discovery rates were estimated by permuting HLA or CMV assignments 20 times. In a later analysis, co-occurring TCRs were grouped with DBSCAN, and TCRdist sequence similarity was added when clustering was performed within HLA-allele-positive subsets. Repertoires with fewer than 30,000 or more than 120,000 public chains were left out of co-occurrence clustering, as were about five repertoires with anomalous nucleotide sharing. TCRdb's version of the immuneACCESS table is confined to in-frame rearrangements and falls short of the full clone set. An unresolved V gene accounts for under half of the shortfall where checked; the remainder is of unknown origin. That table furnishes V, J and clone size, whereas the DNA furnished D and trimming. The sample records 150,000 to 200,000 clones, around 82% of which are singletons. Jointly, the top ten make up about 10% of the sample.

The sequence is built from TRBV2 and TRBJ2-3, with TRBD1 perhaps the D gene, on 6 matching bases. The receptor comes from a man in his fifties in good health and CMV-seropositive. The sequenced sample was PBMCs. The sequenced DNA is TGTGCCAGCAGTAGGACAGTCCTCACAGATACGCAGTATTTT. It translates as CASSRTVLTDTQYF.